This TCR beta chain was sequenced in a study of T-cell memory formation after mild COVID-19. General observations from the study: CM and EM subsets held most contracting CD4+ clones; EMRA held CD8+ ones. Researchers found some responding clones in pre-infection memory, a sign that cross-reactive memory joined.

5'RACE with constant-segment primers yielded barcoded, UMI-tagged TCR alpha and TCR beta cDNA libraries. TCRdb recomputed calls from the 5' RACE reads with MiXCR, one row per CDR3 protein. The table lists fewer than 350,000 distinct CDR3 sequences, 8% to 9% of them singletons. V was pared by 1 base and J by 3 bases, with 9 bases between. Germline V CDR1 and CDR2: LGHNA, YNFKEQ. This CDR3 spans 14 amino acids. This clonotype was picked up a small number of times. Its antigen is unidentified. The sequence was obtained from a man younger than 35 who had mild COVID-19 (a few samples of this study predate the infection). Cell type and time point are not known. Sequences were obtained from PBMCs or a T cell subset sorted from them (not recorded which). The chain combines TRBV4-2 with TRBJ1-2; possibly TRBD1 for D (6 bases). The CDR3 DNA is TGTGCCAGCAGCCAAGGCTCAGGGGACTATGGCTACACCTTC. It codes for CASSQGSGDYGYTF.